Each of the 28 T cell receptor beta chains below was sequenced from the same sample in a study of monozygotic twins with inflammatory bowel disease. From its re-call of the 5' RACE reads, TCRdb lists each CDR3 protein once, without DNA. The sample holds more than 110,000 distinct CDR3 sequences. The sequenced material came from blood. The receptors were sampled from a human donor with ulcerative colitis or Crohn's disease, or a healthy co-twin of an affected twin (not recorded which).

This rearrangement joins TRBV6-5 to TRBJ2-1; the TCRdb call, TRBD1, lacks DNA for checking. Germline CDR1 MNHEY, CDR2 SVGAGI. The CDR3 runs to 14 residues. The chain's CDR3 is CASSLPPRGNEQFF.

The rearrangement joins TRBV6-2 or TRBV6-3 to TRBJ2-1. The germline gives CDR1 MNHEY, CDR2 SVGEGT. The CDR3 consists of 13 residues. The CDR3 spells CASKTGLLIEQFF.

This chain links TRBV14 with TRBJ1-2; TCRdb proposes TRBD1, but this gene call is untestable without DNA. In germline, CDR1 is SGHDN, CDR2 FVKESK. This CDR3 has 16 amino acids. The CDR3 reads CASSQDPPGQIYGYTF.

The chain has TRBV20-1 and TRBJ1-2. The V gene's germline CDR1 is DFQATT and CDR2 SNEGSKA (reference sequence). The length of the CDR3 is 11 residues. The CDR3 region is CSARVVYGYTF.

V and J are TRBV7-9 and TRBJ1-5. The germline CDR1 and CDR2 sequences are SEHNR and FQNEAQ (reference sequence). The CDR3 length is 14 residues. The CDR3 sequence is CASSDNEHDQPQHF.

The V and J genes are TRBV7-9 and TRBJ1-3; checking the TCRdb D call of TRBD1 is not possible without DNA. CDR3 size: 15 residues. CDR1 is SEHNR and CDR2 is FQNEAQ in the germline V gene (reference sequence). CDR3 region: CASSSTGGSGNTIYF.

The chain couples TRBV5-1 to TRBJ1-6. This CDR3 has 14 residues. The V gene's germline CDR1 is SGHRS and CDR2 YFSETQ. CDR3 sequence reads: CASSLVHADSPLHF.

V and J are TRBV7-2 and TRBJ1-6; TCRdb's assignment of TRBD1 cannot be checked, as there is no DNA. The CDR3 runs 15 residues. From germline, CDR1 is SGHTA and CDR2 FQGNSA. The CDR3 here is CASSLGGQGNSPLHF.

V is TRBV6-1 and J is TRBJ2-1; TCRdb's assignment of TRBD2 cannot be checked, as there is no DNA. The germline V gene has CDR1 MNHNS and CDR2 SASEGT. The CDR3 covers 20 residues. The CDR3 is CASSEAGLSGFGTSGAGWFF.

This chain connects TRBV12-3 or TRBV12-4 to TRBJ2-1; TCRdb lists TRBD2, though no DNA is available to test this call. CDR3 length: 17 amino acids. CDR3 in amino acids: CASSSRHWSGRANEQFF.

The CDR3 spells CASSSGTGGGYEQFF. V is TRBV27 and J is TRBJ2-1; TCRdb's D call, TRBD1, is unchecked because there is no DNA. CDR1 MNHEY and CDR2 SMNVEV come from the germline V gene (reference sequence). CDR3 length: 15 amino acids.

The gene calls are TRBV27 and TRBJ1-1; the TCRdb D gene call, TRBD1, has no DNA to confirm it. Germline V gene data show CDR1 as MNHEY and CDR2 as SMNVEV (reference sequence). The CDR3 sequence is 17 residues long. This chain's CDR3 is CASSIRTGGYPNTEAFF.

The CDR3 spells CASSTVQNTEAFF. The chain employs TRBV25-1 and TRBJ1-1. CDR1 is MGHDK and CDR2 is SYGVNS in the germline V gene. CDR3 length: 13 residues. The full variable domain, in which reference TRBV25-1 and TRBJ1-1 provide the parts outside the CDR3, is EADIYQTPRYLVIGTGKKITLECSQTMGHDKMYWYQQDPGMELHLIHYSYGVNSTEKGDLSSESTVSRIRTEHFPLTLESARPSHTSQYLCASSTVQNTEAFFGQGTRLTVV.

CDR3 sequence: CASSVGAGGLDGYTF. The rearrangement joins TRBV9 to TRBJ1-2. The germline V gene has CDR1 SGDLS and CDR2 YYNGEE. The CDR3 is 15 residues long.

The chain is built from TRBV3-1 and TRBJ1-2; TCRdb's D gene call, TRBD1, goes unchecked for lack of DNA. This CDR3 is 15 amino acids long. The germline gives CDR1 LGHDT, CDR2 YNNKEL (reference sequence). The CDR3 loop reads CASSPAPGGFNGYTF. The whole variable domain, filled in from reference TRBV3-1 and TRBJ1-2, reads DTAVSQTPKYLVTQMGNDKSIKCEQNLGHDTMYWYKQDSKKFLKIMFSYNNKELIINETVPNRFSPKSPDKAHLNLHINSLELGDSAVYFCASSPAPGGFNGYTFGSGTRLTVV.

Judged by frequency, this clonotype is medium-sized. V gene TRBV5-6 combines with J gene TRBJ1-5; TCRdb's D call of TRBD1 is untestable without DNA. CDR3 length equals 16 residues. The germline V gene has CDR1 SGHDT and CDR2 YYEEEE. The CDR3 reads CASSVYTGFEHQPQHF. The entire variable domain, with the rest obtained from reference TRBV5-6 and TRBJ1-5, is as follows: DAGVTQSPTHLIKTRGQQVTLRCSPKSGHDTVSWYQQALGQGPQFIFQYYEEEERQRGNFPDRFSGHQFPNYSSELNVNALLLGDSALYLCASSVYTGFEHQPQHFGDGTRLSIL.

This chain joins TRBV20-1 and TRBJ2-5; TCRdb selects TRBD2, and the lack of DNA leaves this call unchecked. Germline V gene lookup returns CDR1 DFQATT and CDR2 SNEGSKA (reference sequence). The CDR3 has 15 amino acids. The CDR3 sequence: CSATGLAGFQETQYF.

V usage is TRBV5-4 and J usage is TRBJ2-6; TCRdb selects TRBD1, and the lack of DNA leaves this call unchecked. This CDR3 region has 17 residues. CDR1 and CDR2 from the germline V gene are SGHNT and YYREEE (reference sequence). The chain's CDR3 is CASSLQGALSGANVLTF.

V gene TRBV6-4 combines with J gene TRBJ2-7; no DNA is available, so the TRBD1 call from TCRdb remains unchecked. CDR1 is MRHNA, CDR2 SNTAGT, per germline. This CDR3 spans 15 amino acids. The CDR3 sequence: CARDRGQLLPYEQYF.

The chain carries TRBV7-2 and TRBJ2-1; TCRdb's assignment of TRBD1 cannot be checked, as there is no DNA. The CDR3 is 14 amino acids. The germline V gene has CDR1 SGHTA and CDR2 FQGNSA. The CDR3 here is CASSPTGTGISQFF.

V is TRBV28 and J is TRBJ1-3. The CDR3 is made up of 17 amino acids. Germline assignment: CDR1 MDHEN and CDR2 SYDVKM. CDR3 region: CASSPVIWESSGNTIYF.

V gene TRBV5-4 combines with J gene TRBJ2-1; TCRdb's D gene call, TRBD1, goes unchecked for lack of DNA. This CDR3 is 15 amino acids long. Germline lookup yields CDR1 SGHNT and CDR2 YYREEE (reference sequence). The CDR3 is CASSEQRPARNEQFF.

The J gene is TRBJ1-6, the V gene TRBV5-4. In germline, CDR1 is SGHNT, CDR2 YYREEE (reference sequence). This CDR3 has 15 amino acids. The chain's CDR3 is CASSLQGSYNSPLHF.

CDR3 protein: CASHGYNSPLHF. The rearrangement uses TRBV27 and TRBJ1-6. CDR3 length: 12 amino acids. In germline, CDR1 is MNHEY, CDR2 SMNVEV (reference sequence).

The rearrangement links TRBV11-3 to TRBJ2-1; without DNA, the TCRdb call of TRBD2 cannot be checked. Germline V lookup: CDR1 SGHNT, CDR2 YENEEA. The CDR3 totals 13 residues. The CDR3 here is CASSPSRYNEQFF. The variable domain in full, completed from reference TRBV11-3 and TRBJ2-1, reads EAGVVQSPRYKIIEKKQPVAFWCNPISGHNTLYWYLQNLGQGPELLIRYENEEAVDDSQLPKDRFSAERLKGVDSTLKIQPAELGDSAVYLCASSPSRYNEQFFGPGTRLTVL.

The chain joins TRBV20-1 to TRBJ2-7; the D call of TRBD2 rests on TCRdb alone, since no DNA is present to check it. The germline V gene has CDR1 DFQATT and CDR2 SNEGSKA (reference sequence). This CDR3 comprises 16 residues. The CDR3 loop is CSARVWTSGNTYEQYF.

J is TRBJ2-7 and V is TRBV12-3 or TRBV12-4; TCRdb designates TRBD2, a call that cannot be tested without DNA. The CDR3 contains 14 residues. CDR3: CASSLGLAAHERYF.

The chain is built from TRBV6-1 and TRBJ1-1; absent DNA, TCRdb's TRBD1 call cannot be checked. Per germline, CDR1 MNHNS and CDR2 SASEGT. The CDR3 has 14 residues. The CDR3 reads CASGQPGERTEAFF.